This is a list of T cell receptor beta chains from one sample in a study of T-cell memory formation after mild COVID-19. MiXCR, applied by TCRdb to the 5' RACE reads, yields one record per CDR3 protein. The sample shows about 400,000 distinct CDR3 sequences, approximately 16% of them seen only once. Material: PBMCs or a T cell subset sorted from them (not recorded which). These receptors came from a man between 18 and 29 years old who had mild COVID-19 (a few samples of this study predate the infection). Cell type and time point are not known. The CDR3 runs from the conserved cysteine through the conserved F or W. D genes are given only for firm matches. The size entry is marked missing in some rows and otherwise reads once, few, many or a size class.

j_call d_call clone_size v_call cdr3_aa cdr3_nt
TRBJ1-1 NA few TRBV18 CASSPGRDTEAFF TGTGCCAGCTCACCGGGAAGGGACACTGAAGCTTTCTTT
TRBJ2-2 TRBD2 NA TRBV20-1 CSANGGGAFTGELFF TGCAGTGCTAATGGCGGGGGGGCTTTTACCGGGGAGCTGTTTTTT
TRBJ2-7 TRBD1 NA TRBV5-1 CASSTGQGRYEQYF TGCGCCAGCAGCACCGGACAGGGACGGTACGAGCAGTACTTC
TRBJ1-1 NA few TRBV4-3 CASRRQATNTEAFF TGCGCCAGCCGCCGACAGGCAACGAACACTGAAGCTTTCTTT
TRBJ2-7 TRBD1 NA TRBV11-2 CASSSITRTGPYEQYF TGTGCCAGCAGCTCCATCACGCGGACAGGGCCCTACGAGCAGTACTTC
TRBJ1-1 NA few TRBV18 CASSPPPRLGNTEAFF TGTGCCAGCTCACCACCGCCGAGACTTGGGAACACTGAAGCTTTCTTT
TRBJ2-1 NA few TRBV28 CASSFREAYNEQFF TGTGCCAGCAGTTTCAGGGAAGCATACAATGAGCAGTTCTTC
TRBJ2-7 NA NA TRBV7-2 CASSPWASGEQYF TGTGCCAGCAGCCCCTGGGCGAGCGGGGAGCAGTACTTC
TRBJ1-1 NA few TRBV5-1 CASSLDRMRTEAFF TGCGCCAGCAGCTTGGACAGGATGAGAACTGAAGCTTTCTTT
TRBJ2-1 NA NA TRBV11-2 CASSSMTERNEQFF TGTGCCAGCAGCTCGATGACCGAACGGAATGAGCAGTTCTTC
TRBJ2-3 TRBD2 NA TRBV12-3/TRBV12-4 CASRTFSGGEDTQYF TGTGCCAGCAGAACCTTTAGCGGGGGCGAGGATACGCAGTATTTT
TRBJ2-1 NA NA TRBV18 CASSPQTGTDPYNEQFF TGTGCCAGCTCACCTCAGACCGGGACGGATCCCTACAATGAGCAGTTCTTC
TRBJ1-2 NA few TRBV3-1 CASSQDQRGYTF TGTGCCAGCAGCCAAGATCAAAGGGGGTACACCTTC
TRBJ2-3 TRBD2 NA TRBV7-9 CASSQTSNPTDTQYF TGTGCCAGCAGCCAGACTAGCAATCCCACAGATACGCAGTATTTT
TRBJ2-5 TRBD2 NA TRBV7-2 CASSLARTSGGALGETQYF TGTGCCAGCAGCTTAGCTCGGACTAGCGGGGGGGCCCTAGGGGAGACCCAGTACTTC
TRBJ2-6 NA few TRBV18 CASSPPGTYVSGANVLTF TGTGCCAGCTCACCGCCTGGGACATACGTATCTGGGGCCAACGTCCTGACTTTC
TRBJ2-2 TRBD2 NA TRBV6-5 CAISLRGGANTGELFF TGTGCCATTTCCCTCCGGGGGGGGGCGAACACCGGGGAGCTGTTTTTT
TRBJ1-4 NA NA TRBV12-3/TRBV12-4 CASSPGAGLEKLFF TGTGCCAGTTCCCCGGGGGCCGGACTCGAAAAACTGTTTTTT
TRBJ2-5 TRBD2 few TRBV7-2 CASSQRLGGRGETQYF TGTGCCAGCAGCCAGCGCCTGGGGGGGAGGGGAGAGACCCAGTACTTC
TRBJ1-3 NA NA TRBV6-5 CASSYDTYSGNTIYF TGTGCCAGCAGTTACGACACCTACTCTGGAAACACCATATATTTT
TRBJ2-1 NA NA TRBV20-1 CSARDPRASVVGEQFF TGCAGTGCTAGAGATCCGAGGGCTAGCGTGGTGGGTGAGCAGTTCTTC
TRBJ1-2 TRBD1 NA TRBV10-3 CAISEQGGSYGYTF TGTGCCATCAGTGAGCAAGGGGGCAGCTATGGCTACACCTTC
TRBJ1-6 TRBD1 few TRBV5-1 CASSSGQGSYNSPLHF TGCGCCAGCAGTAGCGGACAGGGCTCCTATAATTCACCCCTCCACTTT
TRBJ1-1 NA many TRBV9 CASSVDWGGNTEAFF TGTGCCAGCAGCGTAGATTGGGGGGGGAACACTGAAGCTTTCTTT
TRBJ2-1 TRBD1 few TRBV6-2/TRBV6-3 CASSKNRGNEQFF TGTGCCAGCAGCAAAAACAGGGGCAATGAGCAGTTCTTC
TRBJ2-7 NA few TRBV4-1 CASSHSSAGHYEQYF TGCGCCAGCAGCCATTCAAGCGCAGGGCACTACGAGCAGTACTTC
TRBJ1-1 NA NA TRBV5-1 CASSLVRQGNTEAFF TGCGCCAGCAGCTTGGTTAGGCAGGGGAACACTGAAGCTTTCTTT
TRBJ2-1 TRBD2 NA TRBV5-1 CASSAGLAGGYNEQFF TGCGCCAGCAGCGCCGGCCTAGCGGGGGGCTACAATGAGCAGTTCTTC
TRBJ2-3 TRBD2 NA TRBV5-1 CASSFLAGGPGGTDTQYF TGCGCCAGCAGCTTCCTAGCGGGGGGGCCAGGGGGCACAGATACGCAGTATTTT
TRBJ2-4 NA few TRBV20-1 CSARGDTGNIQYF TGCAGTGCTAGAGGCGACACCGGAAACATTCAGTACTTC
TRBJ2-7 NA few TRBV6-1 CASSEEGSSYEQYF TGTGCCAGCAGTGAGGAAGGGAGCTCCTACGAGCAGTACTTC
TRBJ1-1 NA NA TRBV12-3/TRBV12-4 CASSLRFTEAFF TGTGCCAGCAGTTTGAGGTTCACTGAAGCTTTCTTT
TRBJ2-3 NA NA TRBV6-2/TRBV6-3 CASSAASPGDTQYF TGTGCCAGCAGCGCCGCTTCCCCAGGGGATACGCAGTATTTT
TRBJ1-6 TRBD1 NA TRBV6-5 CASRHGQGRSPLHF TGTGCCAGCAGACACGGACAGGGGAGATCACCCCTCCACTTT
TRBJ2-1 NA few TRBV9 CASSVEDSYNEQFF TGTGCCAGCAGCGTAGAGGACTCCTACAATGAGCAGTTCTTC
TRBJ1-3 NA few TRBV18 CASSPVLDGHSGNTIYF TGTGCCAGCTCACCAGTATTGGACGGGCACTCTGGAAACACCATATATTTT
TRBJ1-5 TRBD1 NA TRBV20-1 CSATVWTGPRPQPQHF TGCAGTGCTACTGTTTGGACAGGCCCTAGACCTCAGCCCCAGCATTTT
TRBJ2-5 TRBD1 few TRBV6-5 CASTSTGSLETQYF TGTGCCAGCACCTCGACAGGGAGCTTGGAGACCCAGTACTTC
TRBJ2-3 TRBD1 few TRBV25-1 CASSETGASTDTQYF TGTGCCAGCAGCGAGACAGGGGCTAGCACAGATACGCAGTATTTT
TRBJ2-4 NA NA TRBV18 CASSPAGGIQYF TGTGCCAGCTCACCAGCTGGTGGCATTCAGTACTTC
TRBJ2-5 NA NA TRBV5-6 CASSLPVSGQETQYF TGTGCCAGCAGCCTCCCCGTTAGCGGCCAAGAGACCCAGTACTTC
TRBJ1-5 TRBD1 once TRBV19 CASMGPRQGDQPQHF TGTGCCAGTATGGGGCCGAGACAGGGGGATCAGCCCCAGCATTTT
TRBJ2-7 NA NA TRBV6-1 CASSEYGLGFPIYEQYF TGTGCCAGCAGTGAATACGGCTTAGGTTTCCCCATCTACGAGCAGTACTTC